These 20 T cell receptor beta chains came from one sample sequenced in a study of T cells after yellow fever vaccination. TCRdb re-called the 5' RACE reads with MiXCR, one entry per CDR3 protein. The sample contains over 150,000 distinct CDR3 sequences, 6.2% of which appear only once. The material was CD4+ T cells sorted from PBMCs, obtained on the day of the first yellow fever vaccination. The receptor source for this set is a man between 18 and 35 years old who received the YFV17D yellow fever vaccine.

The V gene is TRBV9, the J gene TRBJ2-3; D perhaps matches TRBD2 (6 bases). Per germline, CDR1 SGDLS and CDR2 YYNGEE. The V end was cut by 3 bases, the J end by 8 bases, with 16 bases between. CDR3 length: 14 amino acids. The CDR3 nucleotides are TGTGCCAGCAGCGGGACGGAGGGAATGGGTACGCAGTATTTT. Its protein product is CASSGTEGMGTQYF.

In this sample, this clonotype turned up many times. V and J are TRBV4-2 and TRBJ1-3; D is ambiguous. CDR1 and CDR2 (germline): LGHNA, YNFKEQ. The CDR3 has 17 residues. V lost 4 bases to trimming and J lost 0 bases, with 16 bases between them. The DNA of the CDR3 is TGTGCCAGCAGCCCGTTGACGGCGTATCGCTCTGGAAACACCATATATTTT. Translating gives CASSPLTAYRSGNTIYF.

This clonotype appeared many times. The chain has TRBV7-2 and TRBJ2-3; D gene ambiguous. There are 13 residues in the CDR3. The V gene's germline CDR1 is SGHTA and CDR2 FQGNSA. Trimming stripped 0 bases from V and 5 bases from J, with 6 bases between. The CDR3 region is CASSLALGDTQYF. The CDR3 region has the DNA TGTGCCAGCAGCTTAGCGCTGGGAGATACGCAGTATTTT. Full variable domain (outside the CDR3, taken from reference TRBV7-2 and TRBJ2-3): GAGVSQSPSNKVTEKGKDVELRCDPISGHTALYWYRQSLGQGLEFLIYFQGNSAPDKSGLPSDRFSAERTGGSVSTLTIQRTQQEDSAVYLCASSLALGDTQYFGPGTRLTVL.

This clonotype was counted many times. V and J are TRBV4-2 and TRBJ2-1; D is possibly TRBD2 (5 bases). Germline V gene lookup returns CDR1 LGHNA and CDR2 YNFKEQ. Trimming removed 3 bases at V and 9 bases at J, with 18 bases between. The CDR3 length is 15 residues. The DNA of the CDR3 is TGTGCCAGCAGCCAGAAAACCCTACTAGTTTCTGAGCAGTTCTTC. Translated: CASSQKTLLVSEQFF.

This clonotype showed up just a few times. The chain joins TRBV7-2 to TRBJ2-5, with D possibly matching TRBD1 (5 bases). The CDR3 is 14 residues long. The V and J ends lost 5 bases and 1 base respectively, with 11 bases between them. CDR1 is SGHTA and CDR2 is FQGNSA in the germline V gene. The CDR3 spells CASSPGRSQETQYF. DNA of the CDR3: TGTGCCAGCAGCCCAGGGCGGAGCCAAGAGACCCAGTACTTC.

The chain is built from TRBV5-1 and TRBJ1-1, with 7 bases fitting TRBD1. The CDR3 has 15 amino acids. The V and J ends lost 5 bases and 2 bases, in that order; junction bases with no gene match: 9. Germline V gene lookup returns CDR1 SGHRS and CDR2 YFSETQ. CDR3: CASSTRDSFNTEAFF. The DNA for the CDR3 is TGCGCCAGCAGTACCCGGGACAGTTTTAACACTGAAGCTTTCTTT.

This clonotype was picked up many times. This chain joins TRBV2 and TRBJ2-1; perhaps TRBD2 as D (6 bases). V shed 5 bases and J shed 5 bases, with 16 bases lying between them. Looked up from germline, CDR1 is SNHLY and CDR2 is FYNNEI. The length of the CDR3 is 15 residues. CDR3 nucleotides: TGTGCCAGCAGTAGCGGGCCCCCCCCCAACAATGAGCAGTTCTTC. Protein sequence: CASSSGPPPNNEQFF. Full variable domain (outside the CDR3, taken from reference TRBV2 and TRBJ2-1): EPEVTQTPSHQVTQMGQEVILRCVPISNHLYFYWYRQILGQKVEFLVSFYNNEISEKSEIFDDQFSVERPDGSNFTLKIRSTKLEDSAMYFCASSSGPPPNNEQFFGPGTRLTVL.

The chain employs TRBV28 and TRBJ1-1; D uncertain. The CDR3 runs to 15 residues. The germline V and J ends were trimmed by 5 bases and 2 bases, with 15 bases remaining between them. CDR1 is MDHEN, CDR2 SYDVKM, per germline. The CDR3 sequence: CASSNPLAGNTEAFF. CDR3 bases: TGTGCCAGCAGTAACCCCCTGGCAGGCAACACTGAAGCTTTCTTT.

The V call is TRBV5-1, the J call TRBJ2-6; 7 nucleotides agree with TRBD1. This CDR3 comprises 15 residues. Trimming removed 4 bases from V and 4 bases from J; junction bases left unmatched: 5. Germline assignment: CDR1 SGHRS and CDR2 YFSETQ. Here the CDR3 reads CASSITGAGANVLTF. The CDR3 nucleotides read TGCGCCAGCAGCATTACAGGGGCCGGGGCCAACGTCCTGACTTTC.

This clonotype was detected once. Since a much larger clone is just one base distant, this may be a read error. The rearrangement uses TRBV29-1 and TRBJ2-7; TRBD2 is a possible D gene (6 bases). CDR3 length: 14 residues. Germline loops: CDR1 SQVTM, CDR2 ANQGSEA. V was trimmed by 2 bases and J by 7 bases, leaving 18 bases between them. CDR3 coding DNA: TGCAGCGTTGAACCTAGGGGAGGAAGTTTGGAGCAGTACTTC. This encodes CSVEPRGGSLEQYF.

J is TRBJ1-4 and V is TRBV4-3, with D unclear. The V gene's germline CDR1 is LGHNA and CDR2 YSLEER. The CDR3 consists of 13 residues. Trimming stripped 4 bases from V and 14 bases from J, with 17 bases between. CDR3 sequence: CASSLDRIGHLFF. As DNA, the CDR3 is TGCGCCAGCAGCCTCGACCGGATCGGGCACCTGTTTTTT.

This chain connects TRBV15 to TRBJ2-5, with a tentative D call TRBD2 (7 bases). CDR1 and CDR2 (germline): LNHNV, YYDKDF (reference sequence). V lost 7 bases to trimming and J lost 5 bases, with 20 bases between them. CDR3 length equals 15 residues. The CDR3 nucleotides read TGTGCCACCACGGGGGCGCGGGAGTTTCGGGAGACCCAGTACTTC. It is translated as CATTGAREFRETQYF.

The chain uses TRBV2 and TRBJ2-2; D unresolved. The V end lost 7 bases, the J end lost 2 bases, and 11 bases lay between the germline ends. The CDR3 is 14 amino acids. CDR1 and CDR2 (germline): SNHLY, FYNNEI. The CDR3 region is CASNYGGNTGELFF. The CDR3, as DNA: TGTGCCAGCAATTACGGCGGAAACACCGGGGAGCTGTTTTTT.

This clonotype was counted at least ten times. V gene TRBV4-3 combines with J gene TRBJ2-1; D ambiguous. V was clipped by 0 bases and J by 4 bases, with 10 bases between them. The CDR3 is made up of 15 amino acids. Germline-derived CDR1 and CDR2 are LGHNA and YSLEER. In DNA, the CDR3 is TGCGCCAGCAGCCAAGATCCCTCTCGATACAATGAGCAGTTCTTC. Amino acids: CASSQDPSRYNEQFF.

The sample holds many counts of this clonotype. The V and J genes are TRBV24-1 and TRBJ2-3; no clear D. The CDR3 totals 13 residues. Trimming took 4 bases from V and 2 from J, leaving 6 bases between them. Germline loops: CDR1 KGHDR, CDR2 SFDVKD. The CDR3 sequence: CATSDRYTDTQYF. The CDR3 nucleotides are TGTGCCACCAGTGACAGGTACACAGATACGCAGTATTTT.

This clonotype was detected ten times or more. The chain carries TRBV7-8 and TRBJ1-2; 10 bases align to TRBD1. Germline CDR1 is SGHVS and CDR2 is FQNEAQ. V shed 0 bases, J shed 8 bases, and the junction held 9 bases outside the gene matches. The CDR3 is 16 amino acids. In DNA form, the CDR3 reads TGTGCCAGCAGCTTAGCGAGTAGGGGGGACAGGGGAGGCTACACCTTC. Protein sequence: CASSLASRGDRGGYTF. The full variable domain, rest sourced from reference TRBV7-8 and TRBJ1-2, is GAGVSQSPRYKVAKRGQDVALRCDPISGHVSLFWYQQALGQGPEFLTYFQNEAQLDKSGLPSDRFFAERPEGSVSTLKIQRTQQEDSAVYLCASSLASRGDRGGYTFGSGTRLTVV.

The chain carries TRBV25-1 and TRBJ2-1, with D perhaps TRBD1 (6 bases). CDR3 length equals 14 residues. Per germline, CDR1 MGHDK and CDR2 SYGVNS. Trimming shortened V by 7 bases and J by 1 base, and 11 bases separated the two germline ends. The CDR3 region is CASTRDTSYNEQFF. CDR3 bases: TGTGCCAGCACCCGGGACACGTCCTACAATGAGCAGTTCTTC.

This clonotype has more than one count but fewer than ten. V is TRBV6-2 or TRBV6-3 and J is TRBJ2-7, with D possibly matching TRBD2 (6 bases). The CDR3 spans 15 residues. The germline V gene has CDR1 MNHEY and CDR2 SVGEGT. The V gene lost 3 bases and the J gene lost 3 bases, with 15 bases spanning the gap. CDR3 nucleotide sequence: TGTGCCAGCAGTTATAAGGGCGGGGCCAGCTACGAGCAGTACTTC. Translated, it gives CASSYKGGASYEQYF.

DNA for the CDR3: TGCGCCAGCTTCCCATACTATTTAAAACAGCAGAACACTGAAGCTTTCTTT. Its protein is CASFPYYLKQQNTEAFF. The chain uses TRBV4-1 and TRBJ1-1; no firm D call. Per the germline V gene, CDR1 is MGHRA and CDR2 is YSYEKL. V lost 8 bases and J lost 1, with 23 bases in between. The CDR3 is 17 amino acids.

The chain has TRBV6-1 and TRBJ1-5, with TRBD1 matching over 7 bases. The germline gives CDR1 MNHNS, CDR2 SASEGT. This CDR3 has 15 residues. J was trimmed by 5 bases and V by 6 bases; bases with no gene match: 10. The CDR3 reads CASSPRGSWHQPQHF. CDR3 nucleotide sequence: TGTGCCAGCAGCCCCAGGGGGTCATGGCATCAGCCCCAGCATTTT.